This T cell receptor beta chain is drawn from a study of shared clonotypes between healthy human individuals (dated by TCRdb to 2020 to 2022). Background for the entire study: The cohort comprised two women and a few men aged 18 to 49 years. To increase sequencing depth and limit assay-specific biases, different laboratories used diverse techniques to prepare libraries and sequence TCR repertoires. To estimate repertoire size and how much clonotype sharing occurs between individuals, the study deeply sequenced the blood TCR repertoires of five healthy adults. Leukapheresis yielded between about 0.8 and 8.9 billion PBMCs per donor. For each donor, CD4 naive and CD4 memory were each run on three plates, CD8 naive on two plates, and CD8 memory on one plate.

Trimming at the junction amounts to 4 bases on V and 5 bases on J, and the germline ends lie 8 bases apart. The CDR3 measures 12 amino acids from cysteine to phenylalanine. The only DNA kept is the CDR3, 36 bases in frame from the first base. CDR1 SGHTA and CDR2 FQGNSA were looked up in the germline V gene. On this clone itself: Its antigen remains unidentified. One base away there is no much larger clone; base qualities are not given. The sample has other DNA sequences that encode this CDR3 too.

TCR CDR3 regions were amplified from genomic DNA by multiplex PCR using the deep immunoSEQ assay. For each cell subset, the extracted genomic DNA was distributed evenly across all wells of several immunoSEQ 96-well plates, and each plate served as one replicate. For sorted subsets, roughly 200 ng genomic DNA, equal to 30,000 or so T cell genomes, was loaded into each replicate PCR. Purified libraries were measured with a Qubit 3.0 fluorometer, size-checked on a Bioanalyzer 2100, and measured again with the KAPA Library Quantification kit. Every immunoSEQ 96-well plate was sequenced on a dedicated single-read 150-cycle Illumina NextSeq 550 flow cell. The study's own analysis went as follows. Because only junctional sequences without quality scores were contained in the immunoSEQ output, filtering matching that applied to full-length reads could not be performed. To assign V/J genes and CDR3, sequences were annotated against IMGT germline references using PyIR, a Python wrapper for IgBLAST v1.9. Reads were filtered out if the reads had weak V/J assignments (E-value above 1e-6), no CDR3, stop codons, out-of-frame junctions, or ambiguous translated residues. V3J clonotypes were defined as sequences sharing an identical inferred V gene, J gene, and CDR3 amino acid sequence. Percentage overlap between repertoires was calculated by dividing the number of shared unique clonotypes by the size of the smaller repertoire. Repertoire richness was assessed with RTK rarefaction, the Chao1 estimator, and Recon v2.1 estimates of unobserved clonotypes. OLGA was used to compute generation probabilities for all TCRbeta clonotypes that the gDNA method yielded from a handful of donors. TCRdb provides this immuneACCESS table in a form limited to in-frame rearrangements. Some clones are lacking; in checked studies, under half of them reflect an unresolved V gene, and why the rest are absent is not known. The DNA gave D and trimming, while V, J and clone size come from that table. This sample holds approximately 980,000 clones; roughly 72% were observed only once. Jointly, the top ten make up about 1.5% of the sample.

What the study reported, not specific to this receptor: When several donors were compared, the shared fraction of clonotypes was roughly 5% for naive CD4, about 4% for naive CD8, 2% to 2.5% for memory CD4, and less than 0.5% for memory CD8. Because the study included a small number of donors, the genetic and exposure-history diversity represented was limited. Higher generation probabilities were observed for clonotypes shared by all four sorted-subset donors than for non-shared clonotypes. Pairwise subsampling led to the expectation that sequencing depth would affect the degree of clonotype sharing among donors. Estimated clonotype richness was generally larger for naive than for memory subsets. Sampling was restricted to blood, and TCR repertoires in tissues likely differ from the TCR repertoires found in blood. Rarefaction of sorted-subset datasets indicated incomplete sequencing despite the large sequencing depth.

The donors were healthy, HIV-negative adults who had no recently reported acute infections or vaccinations. Only Caucasian adults living in Nashville, Tennessee, USA were represented among the donors. Magnetic negative selection was used to enrich CD4+ T cells, after which naive cells were positively selected on CD45RA and the negative fraction became the memory subset. Blood was obtained by leukapheresis, after which PBMCs were separated by Ficoll-Histopaque density gradient centrifugation and cryopreserved in liquid nitrogen vapor phase. Analytical flow cytometry was used to check the purity and quantity of every magnetically sorted T cell population. From each sorted fraction, genomic DNA was isolated and quantified by UV absorbance on a Nanodrop 2000c.

Recombination joined TRBV7-2 with TRBJ2-5; too little of a D gene remains to name it. Sequencing was done on a sample of memory CD4+ T cells sorted from blood. The sample's cell subset or site label, in plain terms: CD45RA-negative fraction. The sequence came from a man aged 18 to 29 in good health. The encoded CDR3 is CASSSGWETQYF. The nucleotides are TGTGCCAGCAGCTCCGGATGGGAGACCCAGTACTTC. This CDR3, with the reference TRBV7-2 and TRBJ2-5 proteins standing in past its ends, gives the full variable domain GAGVSQSPSNKVTEKGKDVELRCDPISGHTALYWYRQSLGQGLEFLIYFQGNSAPDKSGLPSDRFSAERTGGSVSTLTIQRTQQEDSAVYLCASSSGWETQYFGPGTRLLVL.